One and the same sample provided the 11 T cell receptor beta chains below, sequenced in a study of cytomegalovirus exposure and HLA in healthy donors. Primers for the PCR totalled 60 Vbeta and 13 Jbeta. Data came from immunoSEQ multiplex PCR; TCRdb stores just in-frame clones and leaves some out. The data show roughly 80,000 clones, more than 75% seen once. Sequencing was performed on PBMCs. Receptors originate from a man aged 35 to 55 in good health and CMV-seronegative.

Concerning this clone: Mismatch with germline at one junction end may stem from a read error. V is TRBV6-5 and J is TRBJ2-7; 8 nucleotides agree with TRBD1. CDR1 and CDR2 from the germline V gene are MNHEY and SVGAGI. CDR3 size: 15 residues. In nucleotides, the CDR3 is TGTCCCAGCAGTCCGCGGGCAGGGGGCGTCTACGAGCAGTACTTC. Translation gives CPSSPRAGGVYEQYF.

This clone has a single count. J is TRBJ1-1 and V is TRBV7-2, with D hard to call. The germline V gene encodes CDR1 SGHTA and CDR2 FQGNSA. This CDR3 contains 14 residues. The V gene lost 1 base and the J gene lost 1 base, with 7 bases spanning the gap. The CDR3 here is CASSLDRRNTEAFF. The CDR3 coding sequence is TGTGCCAGCAGCTTAGACAGACGGAACACTGAAGCTTTCTTT. The variable domain in full, completed from reference TRBV7-2 and TRBJ1-1, reads GAGVSQSPSNKVTEKGKDVELRCDPISGHTALYWYRQSLGQGLEFLIYFQGNSAPDKSGLPSDRFSAERTGGSVSTLTIQRTQQEDSAVYLCASSLDRRNTEAFFGQGTRLTVV.

V usage is TRBV7-2 and J usage is TRBJ1-3; D might be TRBD1 (5 bases). Germline values: CDR1 SGHTA, CDR2 FQGNSA. V dropped 1 base and J dropped 0 bases, with 7 bases sitting between them. CDR3 length: 15 amino acids. The CDR3 loop is CASSLVTGSGNTIYF. In DNA, the CDR3 is TGTGCCAGCAGCTTAGTTACAGGCTCTGGAAACACCATATATTTT. Full variable domain (remainder filled in from reference TRBV7-2 and TRBJ1-3): GAGVSQSPSNKVTEKGKDVELRCDPISGHTALYWYRQSLGQGLEFLIYFQGNSAPDKSGLPSDRFSAERTGGSVSTLTIQRTQQEDSAVYLCASSLVTGSGNTIYFGEGSWLTVV.

J is TRBJ1-1 and V is TRBV7-2; the match to TRBD1 covers 7 bases. Per the germline V gene, CDR1 is SGHTA and CDR2 is FQGNSA. The ends lost 5 bases at V and 3 bases at J; junction bases unmatched: 9. The CDR3 covers 15 residues. CDR3 nucleotides: TGTGCCAGCAGCCCCAGCAGGGGGGTTGACACTGAAGCTTTCTTT. Its translation: CASSPSRGVDTEAFF.

The chain is built from TRBV30 and TRBJ2-7, with a possible D match to TRBD1 (6 bases). CDR3 length: 14 residues. V lost 3 bases and J 5 bases, leaving 17 bases between the germline ends. Germline values: CDR1 GTSNPN, CDR2 SVGIG (reference sequence). This chain's CDR3 is CAWRRQVLRNEQYF. The CDR3 DNA reads as TGTGCCTGGAGGAGACAGGTTTTAAGGAACGAGCAGTACTTC.

The J gene is TRBJ2-6, the V gene TRBV13; D perhaps matches TRBD2 (6 bases). The germline V gene encodes CDR1 PRHDT and CDR2 FYEKMQ (reference sequence). The CDR3 contains 17 residues. V lost 4 bases and J lost 0, with 13 bases in between. Here the CDR3 reads CASSSLRETSGANVLTF. The CDR3 DNA follows: TGTGCCAGCAGCTCCCTGCGGGAAACCTCTGGGGCCAACGTCCTGACTTTC.

In its sample, this clone was seen once. This sequence joins TRBV30 and TRBJ1-1; D may be TRBD1 (6 bases). The CDR3 spans 14 residues. The germline CDR1 and CDR2 sequences are GTSNPN and SVGIG (reference sequence). The CDR3 coding sequence is TGTGCTGGTCGAGAGATTGGGGGCGATACTGAAGCTTTCTTT. This translates into CAGREIGGDTEAFF.

The V and J genes are TRBV2 and TRBJ2-7; 8 bases align to TRBD2. Per germline, CDR1 SNHLY and CDR2 FYNNEI. This CDR3 comprises 14 residues. V gave up 5 bases and J gave up 8 bases; unmatched junction bases: 11. CDR3 protein: CASSISGGDLKQYF. The CDR3 DNA is TGTGCCAGCAGTATCAGCGGGGGTGATCTGAAGCAGTACTTC.

This sequence joins TRBV14 and TRBJ1-2; D is perhaps TRBD1 (5 bases). V was trimmed by 0 bases and J by 5 bases, leaving 7 bases between them. CDR3 length: 13 residues. Germline V CDR1 and CDR2: SGHDN, FVKESK. The CDR3 loop reads CASSQERGYGYTF. Here the CDR3 DNA reads TGTGCCAGCAGCCAAGAGCGGGGGTATGGCTACACCTTC.

The gene calls are TRBV5-1 and TRBJ2-7; 7 positions agree with TRBD2. J gave up 2 bases and V 4 bases, and 3 bases lay outside the gene matches. Germline V gene sequence: CDR1 SGHRS, CDR2 YFSETQ. CDR3 length: 13 amino acids. The CDR3 region has the DNA TGCGCCAGCAGCCCTAGCGGCACCTACGAGCAGTACTTC. It specifies CASSPSGTYEQYF.

The chain employs TRBV9 and TRBJ2-1; no definite D call. Trimming pared 0 bases from V and 3 bases from J, leaving 7 bases between. Germline lookup yields CDR1 SGDLS and CDR2 YYNGEE. The CDR3 runs 14 residues. The CDR3 nucleotides read TGTGCCAGCAGCGTAGCCTCTCTCTACAATGAGCAGTTCTTC. Translated, it gives CASSVASLYNEQFF.